The rows below give T cell receptor beta chains drawn from one sample of a study of technical replicates of blood from several donors. Clones were read by immunoSEQ multiplex PCR, and TCRdb kept only the in-frame ones, dropping some. Here the sample spans 75,000 to 100,000 clones, around 90% being singletons. Sequenced material: T cells isolated from PBMCs. These TCRs come from a human donor in good health. CDR3s include the opening cysteine and the closing phenylalanine or tryptophan. The D gene is left open where the match is weak. The size of a clone is reported for some rows only, either as once, few or many, or as a class for expanded clones.

J | D | V | size | CDR3 | DNA
TRBJ2-3 | TRBD2 | TRBV10-3 | - | CAISPAGAADTQYF | TGTGCCATCAGCCCAGCGGGGGCTGCAGATACGCAGTATTTT
TRBJ2-3 | TRBD1 | TRBV6-6 | - | CASSTYRGDTQYF | TGTGCCAGCAGTACATACAGGGGAGATACGCAGTATTTT
TRBJ1-2 | - | TRBV23-1 | - | CASSQTDSAYGYTF | TGCGCCAGCAGTCAGACGGACTCGGCCTATGGCTACACCTTC
TRBJ2-6 | TRBD1 | TRBV7-3 | - | CASSPEGQGSGANVLTF | TGTGCCAGCAGCCCTGAGGGACAGGGGTCTGGGGCCAACGTCCTGACTTTC
TRBJ1-2 | - | TRBV28 | - | CASSLSGRIGYTF | TGTGCCAGCAGTTTATCGGGGAGGATAGGCTACACCTTC
TRBJ2-1 | TRBD2 | TRBV27 | - | CASKVREGRNEQFF | TGTGCCAGCAAGGTGCGGGAGGGCCGCAATGAGCAGTTCTTC
TRBJ2-3 | TRBD2 | TRBV11-2 | - | CASSLVPSGSLDTQYF | TGTGCCAGCAGCTTAGTGCCTAGCGGGAGTTTGGATACGCAGTATTTT
TRBJ1-4 | TRBD1 | TRBV11-3 | - | CASSLVTGGLGEKLFF | TGTGCCAGCAGCTTGGTGACAGGGGGTTTGGGTGAAAAACTGTTTTTT
TRBJ2-7 | TRBD2 | TRBV18 | - | CASSPPVGTSIHEQYF | TGTGCCAGCTCACCACCGGTGGGGACTAGCATCCACGAGCAGTACTTC
TRBJ2-3 | - | TRBV5-6 | - | CASSLDIGDTQYF | TGTGCCAGCAGCTTGGATATCGGGGATACGCAGTATTTT
TRBJ2-7 | - | TRBV5-6 | - | CASRTDTSTYEQYF | TGTGCCAGCAGAACGGACACCTCCACCTACGAGCAGTACTTC
TRBJ2-6 | - | TRBV13 | - | CASSSIEGVGANVLTF | TGTGCCAGCAGCTCCATTGAAGGAGTAGGGGCCAACGTCCTGACTTTC
TRBJ2-3 | - | TRBV5-1 | - | CASSSEVATDTQYF | TGCGCCAGCAGCTCGGAGGTGGCCACAGATACGCAGTATTTT
TRBJ2-5 | TRBD1 | TRBV29-1 | once | CSVQGAGETQYF | TGCAGCGTACAGGGGGCGGGAGAGACCCAGTACTTC